These T cell receptor beta chains were read from a single sample in a study of patients and donors after allogeneic stem cell transplantation. From the RT-PCR reads, TCRdb called clonotypes with MiXCR, one entry per CDR3 protein. The sample yields approximately 150,000 distinct CDR3 sequences, approximately 30% seen once. The source material was blood, either unsorted or a sorted T cell fraction (not recorded which). These receptors were obtained from a human donor who was either an allogeneic HSCT recipient or a stem cell or donor lymphocyte infusion donor (not recorded which). It is not recorded whose cells these are; they may come from a transplant donor. Both conserved end residues are part of each CDR3. The D gene is left open where the match is weak. The size of a clone is reported for some rows only, either as once, few or many, or as a class for expanded clones.

V,J,size,D,CDR3,DNA
TRBV6-5,TRBJ2-7,.,.,CASTIMRGTSYEQYF,TGTGCCAGCACCATTATGCGGGGGACATCCTACGAGCAGTACTTC
TRBV12-3/TRBV12-4,TRBJ2-5,few,TRBD1,CASSPRQGARGETQYF,TGTGCCAGCAGTCCCCGACAGGGGGCGAGAGGAGAGACCCAGTACTTC
TRBV10-3,TRBJ2-5,few,.,CAISEGGQETQYF,TGTGCCATCAGTGAAGGGGGGCAAGAGACCCAGTACTTC
TRBV10-3,TRBJ1-6,many,.,CAIKDGVYNSPLHF,TGTGCCATCAAAGACGGGGTCTATAATTCACCCCTCCACTTT
TRBV12-3/TRBV12-4,TRBJ2-3,.,.,CASSPNLSTDTQYF,TGTGCCAGCAGTCCCAACCTCAGCACAGATACGCAGTATTTT
TRBV7-3,TRBJ2-1,.,.,CASSLRNSGGAGYNEQFF,TGTGCCAGCAGCTTAAGGAACTCCGGCGGAGCAGGGTACAATGAGCAGTTCTTC
TRBV6-2/TRBV6-3,TRBJ2-1,.,TRBD2,CASGLAGAHEQFF,TGTGCCAGCGGACTAGCGGGAGCTCATGAGCAGTTCTTC
TRBV6-5,TRBJ2-7,many,TRBD1,CASSYLGQGREQYF,TGTGCCAGCAGTTACCTGGGACAGGGAAGGGAGCAGTACTTC
TRBV12-3/TRBV12-4,TRBJ2-3,.,TRBD2,CASSLDGRSTDTQYF,TGTGCCAGCAGTTTAGACGGGAGGTCGACAGATACGCAGTATTTT
TRBV12-3/TRBV12-4,TRBJ2-7,.,.,CASSKVGEQYF,TGTGCCAGCAGTAAAGTGGGGGAGCAGTACTTC
TRBV6-5,TRBJ2-2,few,.,CASSIRGTNTGELFF,TGTGCCAGCAGCATACGCGGGACAAACACCGGGGAGCTGTTTTTT
TRBV5-1,TRBJ2-7,.,.,CASRIGSGSYEQYF,TGCGCCAGCAGAATAGGGAGCGGCTCCTACGAGCAGTACTTC
TRBV10-3,TRBJ2-1,.,.,CAISAPQHGEQFF,TGTGCCATCAGTGCCCCCCAACACGGTGAGCAGTTCTTC
TRBV27,TRBJ2-1,.,.,CASRYGVRRDIGEQFF,TGTGCCAGCAGATACGGGGTTAGGCGGGACATAGGTGAGCAGTTCTTC
TRBV6-5,TRBJ2-7,many,TRBD2,CASSYGGRAYEQYF,TGTGCCAGCAGTTACGGCGGGAGGGCCTACGAGCAGTACTTC
TRBV6-5,TRBJ2-7,few,.,CASSYQQGGSEQYF,TGTGCCAGCAGTTACCAGCAGGGGGGTAGCGAGCAGTACTTC
TRBV28,TRBJ2-1,.,TRBD2,CASSLLGLSNEQFF,TGTGCCAGCAGTTTATTGGGACTAAGCAATGAGCAGTTCTTC
TRBV6-5,TRBJ2-1,.,.,CASSYTSFNEQFF,TGTGCCAGCAGTTACACTTCTTTCAATGAGCAGTTCTTC
TRBV14,TRBJ2-5,.,.,CASSQGHLGETQYF,TGTGCCAGCAGCCAAGGACACCTCGGGGAGACCCAGTACTTC
TRBV6-5,TRBJ2-4,.,TRBD2,CASWTSGRVPYF,TGTGCCAGCTGGACTAGCGGGAGGGTACCGTACTTC
TRBV7-3,TRBJ2-5,.,.,CASSFAGKETQYF,TGTGCCAGCAGCTTCGCAGGGAAGGAGACCCAGTACTTC
TRBV20-1,TRBJ1-6,few,TRBD1,CSARPRQGRNSPLHF,TGCAGTGCTCGTCCCAGACAGGGAAGAAATTCACCCCTCCACTTT
TRBV12-3/TRBV12-4,TRBJ1-4,few,.,CASSLWGTNEKLFF,TGTGCCAGCAGTTTATGGGGAACTAATGAAAAACTGTTTTTT
TRBV15,TRBJ1-5,many,.,CATSRDPRGTEQPQHF,TGTGCCACCAGCAGAGATCCGCGAGGGACCGAACAGCCCCAGCATTTT
TRBV11-2,TRBJ1-5,.,TRBD1,CASSLDTGDSNQPQHF,TGTGCCAGCAGCTTAGATACAGGGGATAGCAATCAGCCCCAGCATTTT
TRBV6-2/TRBV6-3,TRBJ1-2,.,.,CASSYRRENYGYTF,TGTGCCAGCAGTTACCGCAGGGAAAACTATGGCTACACCTTC
TRBV12-3/TRBV12-4,TRBJ2-7,few,.,CASSWDETYEQYF,TGTGCCAGCAGTTGGGACGAAACCTACGAGCAGTACTTC
TRBV20-1,TRBJ2-3,.,TRBD2,CSASPGLAGVTQYF,TGCAGTGCTAGCCCCGGACTAGCGGGAGTTACGCAGTATTTT
TRBV6-2/TRBV6-3,TRBJ1-5,.,.,CASSYAAFYSNQPQHF,TGTGCCAGCAGTTACGCGGCGTTTTATAGCAATCAGCCCCAGCATTTT
TRBV29-1,TRBJ1-5,few,TRBD1,CSVRTGEAPQHF,TGCAGCGTGAGGACAGGCGAAGCGCCCCAGCATTTT